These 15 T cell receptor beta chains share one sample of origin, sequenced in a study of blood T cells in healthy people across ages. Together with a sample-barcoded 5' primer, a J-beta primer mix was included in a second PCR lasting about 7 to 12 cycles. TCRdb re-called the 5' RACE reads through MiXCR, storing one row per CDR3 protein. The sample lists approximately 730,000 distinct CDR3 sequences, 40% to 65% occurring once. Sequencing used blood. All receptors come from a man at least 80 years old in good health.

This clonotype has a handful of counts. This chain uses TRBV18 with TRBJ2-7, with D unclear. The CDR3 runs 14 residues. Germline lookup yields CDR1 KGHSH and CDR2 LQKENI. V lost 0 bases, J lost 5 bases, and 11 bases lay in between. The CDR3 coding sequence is TGTGCCAGCTCACCACCGAAACCGGTGGACGAGCAGTACTTC. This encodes CASSPPKPVDEQYF.

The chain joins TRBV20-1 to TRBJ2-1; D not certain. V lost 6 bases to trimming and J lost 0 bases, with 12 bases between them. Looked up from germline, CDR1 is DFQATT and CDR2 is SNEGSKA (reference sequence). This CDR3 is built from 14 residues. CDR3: CSASKETSYNEQFF. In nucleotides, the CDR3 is TGCAGTGCAAGTAAGGAGACCTCCTACAATGAGCAGTTCTTC.

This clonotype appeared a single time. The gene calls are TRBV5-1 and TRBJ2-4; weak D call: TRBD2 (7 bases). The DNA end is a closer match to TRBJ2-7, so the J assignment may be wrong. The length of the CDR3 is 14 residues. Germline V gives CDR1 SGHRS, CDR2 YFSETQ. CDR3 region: CASSLVVGGAEQYF. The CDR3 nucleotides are TGCGCCAGCAGCTTGGTCGTAGGGGGGGCCGAGCAGTACTTC.

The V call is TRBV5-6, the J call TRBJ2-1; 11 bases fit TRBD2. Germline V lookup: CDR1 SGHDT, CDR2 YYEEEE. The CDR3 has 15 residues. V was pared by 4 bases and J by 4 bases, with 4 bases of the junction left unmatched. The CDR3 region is CASSKGLAAYNEQFF. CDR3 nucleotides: TGTGCCAGCAGCAAGGGACTAGCGGCTTACAATGAGCAGTTCTTC.

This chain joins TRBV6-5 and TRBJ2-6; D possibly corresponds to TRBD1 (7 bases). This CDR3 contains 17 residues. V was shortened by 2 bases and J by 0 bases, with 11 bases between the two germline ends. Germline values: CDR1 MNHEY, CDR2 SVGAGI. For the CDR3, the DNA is TGTGCCAGCAGTTACGCGCAGGGGGGCTCTGGGGCCAACGTCCTGACTTTC. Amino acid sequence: CASSYAQGGSGANVLTF.

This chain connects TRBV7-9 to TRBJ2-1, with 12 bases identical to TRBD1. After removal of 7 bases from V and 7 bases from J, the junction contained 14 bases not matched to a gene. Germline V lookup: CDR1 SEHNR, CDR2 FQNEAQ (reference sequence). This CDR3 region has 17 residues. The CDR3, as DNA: TGTGCCAGCACCCGCATCACCGGGACAGGGGGCAAGAATGAGCAGTTCTTC. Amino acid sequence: CASTRITGTGGKNEQFF.

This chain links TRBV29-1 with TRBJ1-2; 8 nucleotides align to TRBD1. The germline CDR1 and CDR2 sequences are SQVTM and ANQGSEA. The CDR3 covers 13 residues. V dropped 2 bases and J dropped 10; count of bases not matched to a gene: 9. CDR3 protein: CSVERSGGHDYTF. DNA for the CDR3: TGCAGCGTTGAAAGGTCAGGGGGCCATGACTACACCTTC.

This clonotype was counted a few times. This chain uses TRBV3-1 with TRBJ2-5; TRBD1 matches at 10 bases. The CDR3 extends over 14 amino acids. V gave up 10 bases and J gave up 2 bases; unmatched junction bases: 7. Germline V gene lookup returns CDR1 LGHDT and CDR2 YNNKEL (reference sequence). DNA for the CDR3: TGTGCCATCACGGACAGGGGGGCTCAAGAGACCCAGTACTTC. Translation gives CAITDRGAQETQYF.

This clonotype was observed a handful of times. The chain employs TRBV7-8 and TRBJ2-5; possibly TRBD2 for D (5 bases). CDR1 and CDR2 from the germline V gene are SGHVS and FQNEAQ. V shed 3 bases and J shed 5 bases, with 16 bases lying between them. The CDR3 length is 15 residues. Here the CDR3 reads CASSLRVLPRETQYF. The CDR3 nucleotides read TGTGCCAGCAGCTTGCGGGTCCTCCCCCGGGAGACCCAGTACTTC. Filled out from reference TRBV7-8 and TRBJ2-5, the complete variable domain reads GAGVSQSPRYKVAKRGQDVALRCDPISGHVSLFWYQQALGQGPEFLTYFQNEAQLDKSGLPSDRFFAERPEGSVSTLKIQRTQQEDSAVYLCASSLRVLPRETQYFGPGTRLLVL.

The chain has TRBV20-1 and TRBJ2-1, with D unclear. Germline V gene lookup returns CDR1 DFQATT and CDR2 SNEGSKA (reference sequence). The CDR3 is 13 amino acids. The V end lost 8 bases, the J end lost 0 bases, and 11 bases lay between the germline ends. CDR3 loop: CSTQTTSYNEQFF. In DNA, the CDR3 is TGCAGTACGCAGACGACCTCCTACAATGAGCAGTTCTTC.

CDR3 protein: CAFRTAVNEKLFF. The CDR3 DNA is TGTGCTTTCCGGACAGCCGTCAATGAAAAACTGTTTTTT. The chain links TRBV6-6 to TRBJ1-4, with D possibly TRBD1 on 6 matching bases. This CDR3 has 13 amino acids. Germline values: CDR1 MNHNY, CDR2 SVGAGI (reference sequence).

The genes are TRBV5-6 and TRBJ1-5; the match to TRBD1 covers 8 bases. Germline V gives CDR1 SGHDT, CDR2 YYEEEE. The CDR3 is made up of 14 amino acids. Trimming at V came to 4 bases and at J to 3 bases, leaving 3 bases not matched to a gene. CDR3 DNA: TGTGCCAGCAGCGGACAGGGACTCAATCAGCCCCAGCATTTT. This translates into CASSGQGLNQPQHF.

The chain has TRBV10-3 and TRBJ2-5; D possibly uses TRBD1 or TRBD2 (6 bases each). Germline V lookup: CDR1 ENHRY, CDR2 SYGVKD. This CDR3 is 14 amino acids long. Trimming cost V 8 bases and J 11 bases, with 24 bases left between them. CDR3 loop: CAILPEALRGEQYF. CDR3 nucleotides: TGTGCCATCCTCCCAGAGGCCCTGAGGGGGGAGCAGTACTTC.

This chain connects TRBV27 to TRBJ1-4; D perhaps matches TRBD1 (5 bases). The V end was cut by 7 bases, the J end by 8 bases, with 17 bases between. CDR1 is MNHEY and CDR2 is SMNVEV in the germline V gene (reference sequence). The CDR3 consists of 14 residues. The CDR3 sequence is CASTGGGAREKLFF. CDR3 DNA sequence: TGTGCCAGCACCGGAGGAGGGGCAAGGGAAAAACTGTTTTTT.

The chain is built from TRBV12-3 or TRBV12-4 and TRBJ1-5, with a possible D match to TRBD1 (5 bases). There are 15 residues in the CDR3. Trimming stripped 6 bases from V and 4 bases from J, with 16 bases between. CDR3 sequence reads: CASSPLGQGNQPQHF. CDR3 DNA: TGTGCCAGCAGCCCTTTGGGGCAGGGAAATCAGCCCCAGCATTTT.